This T cell receptor (beta chain) was identified in a study of T cells in Graves' hyperthyroidism and ophthalmopathy. In the case of this clonotype: Its antigen is currently unknown.

Findings and caveats of the study: Most clonotypes expanded in the thyroid (above 0.001) were also present in blood.

The investigators amplified TCR beta CDR3 regions from RNA transcripts. First-round RT-PCR of the TCR CDR3 relied on the HTBI primer set. TCRdb independently ran MiXCR on the multiplex PCR reads; one entry per CDR3 protein. The top ten clones hold 25% to 35% of a sample with fewer than 200,000 distinct CDR3 sequences, around 15% of them seen once. Trimming at V came to 2 bases and at J to 1 base, leaving 5 bases not matched to a gene. This CDR3 is built from 15 residues. Germline V gives CDR1 DFQATT, CDR2 SNEGSKA (reference sequence). V usage is TRBV20-1 and J usage is TRBJ1-1; 9 bases fit TRBD1. What was sequenced was blood. This receptor was identified in a woman aged 45-65 years with Graves' hyperthyroidism. CDR3 coding DNA: TGCAGTGCTAGACCCCGGACAGGGGCGAACACTGAAGCTTTCTTT. Translating gives CSARPRTGANTEAFF.